One and the same sample provided the 29 T cell receptor beta chains below, sequenced in a study of cytomegalovirus exposure and HLA in healthy donors. PCR involved 60 Vbeta and 13 Jbeta primers. Sequenced by immunoSEQ multiplex PCR; TCRdb stores in-frame clones only, minus some. This sample yields fewer than 200,000 clones, of which approximately 77% are seen a single time; roughly 1.5% belongs to the top ten. The source material was PBMCs. The receptors derive from a male donor in good health and CMV-seronegative.

This rearrangement joins TRBV6-5 to TRBJ1-4; D is uncertain. Germline-derived CDR1 and CDR2 are MNHEY and SVGAGI. This CDR3 is built from 15 residues. Trimming shortened V by 6 bases and J by 0 bases, and 11 bases separated the two germline ends. DNA of the CDR3: TGTGCCAGCAGACCTACAGCTGCAACTAATGAAAAACTGTTTTTT. Its translation: CASRPTAATNEKLFF.

The chain recombines TRBV15 with TRBJ1-5, with no clear D. This CDR3 has 15 residues. Trimming removed 1 base at V and 0 bases at J, with 7 bases between. Germline lookup yields CDR1 LNHNV and CDR2 YYDKDF (reference sequence). The CDR3 DNA follows: TGTGCCACCAGCAGAGGCGGTAATAGCAATCAGCCCCAGCATTTT. Translating gives CATSRGGNSNQPQHF.

The V gene is TRBV9, the J gene TRBJ2-5; 8 bases agree with TRBD2. Germline loops: CDR1 SGDLS, CDR2 YYNGEE. V lost 3 bases and J lost 7; bases outside the gene matches: 8. The CDR3 length is 14 residues. The CDR3 bases are TGTGCCAGCAGCGGATCAGGGGCGGGGGGGACCCAGTACTTC. This encodes CASSGSGAGGTQYF.

J is TRBJ2-5 and V is TRBV11-2; tentatively, D is TRBD1 (6 bases). V lost 1 base to trimming and J lost 5 bases, with 17 bases between them. CDR1 and CDR2 from the germline V gene are SGHAT and FQNNGV. The CDR3 length is 16 residues. The CDR3 sequence is CASSLATRQAGETQYF. As DNA, the CDR3 is TGTGCCAGCAGCTTAGCCACTCGACAGGCAGGCGAGACCCAGTACTTC.

The chain joins TRBV5-1 to TRBJ2-6; 7 bases are shared with TRBD2. The V and J ends lost 3 bases and 2 bases, in that order; junction bases with no gene match: 5. This CDR3 spans 16 amino acids. Germline V gives CDR1 SGHRS, CDR2 YFSETQ. The CDR3 region is CASSSQGGTGANVLTF. CDR3 coding DNA: TGCGCCAGCAGCTCCCAGGGAGGGACTGGGGCCAACGTCCTGACTTTC.

The rearrangement joins TRBV28 to TRBJ1-1, with D maybe TRBD1 (5 bases). Germline assignment: CDR1 MDHEN and CDR2 SYDVKM. The V gene lost 6 bases and the J gene lost 10 bases, with 18 bases spanning the gap. This CDR3 contains 13 residues. CDR3 sequence reads: CASSPGGVDVAFF. The DNA of the CDR3 is TGTGCCAGCAGCCCGGGGGGTGTCGATGTAGCTTTCTTT.

The V gene is TRBV7-8, the J gene TRBJ2-3, with 12 bases identical to TRBD2. The CDR3 length is 18 residues. With V trimmed by 3 bases and J by 4 bases, 11 bases remained unmatched. Germline V gene data show CDR1 as SGHVS and CDR2 as FQNEAQ. CDR3 in DNA: TGTGCCAGCAGCTTCGCCCCGACTAGCGGGAGTAGAGCAGATACGCAGTATTTT. This encodes CASSFAPTSGSRADTQYF.

V usage is TRBV4-1 and J usage is TRBJ1-4; D may be TRBD1 (6 bases). The germline V gene has CDR1 MGHRA and CDR2 YSYEKL. This CDR3 is built from 15 residues. Trimming stripped 1 base from V and 7 bases from J, with 13 bases between. The CDR3 reads CASSQGAGAGEKLFF. The CDR3 region has the DNA TGCGCCAGCAGCCAAGGTGCGGGGGCGGGTGAAAAACTGTTTTTT.

This clone was seen a few times. Written as DNA, the CDR3 is TGTGCCAGCAACCCAGTAGCGGGGCCAAACAATGAGCAGTTCTTC. Protein product: CASNPVAGPNNEQFF. V gene TRBV11-1 combines with J gene TRBJ2-1; TRBD2 agrees at 8 bases. The CDR3 is 15 residues long. CDR1 SGHAT and CDR2 FQDESV come from the germline V gene (reference sequence). V lost 7 bases, J lost 5 bases, and 10 bases stayed unmatched.

This sequence joins TRBV5-6 and TRBJ2-7; D is undetermined. The V gene's germline CDR1 is SGHDT and CDR2 YYEEEE. V lost 3 bases and J lost 3, with 7 bases in between. This CDR3 spans 12 amino acids. CDR3 loop: CASSYVDYEQYF. CDR3 bases: TGTGCCAGCAGCTACGTAGACTACGAGCAGTACTTC. Combining the CDR3 with reference TRBV5-6 and TRBJ2-7 gives the whole variable domain DAGVTQSPTHLIKTRGQQVTLRCSPKSGHDTVSWYQQALGQGPQFIFQYYEEEERQRGNFPDRFSGHQFPNYSSELNVNALLLGDSALYLCASSYVDYEQYFGPGTRLTVT.

The chain combines TRBV7-9 with TRBJ2-7; possible D gene TRBD2, 7 bases. Trimming pared 1 base from V and 0 bases from J, leaving 13 bases between. The V gene's germline CDR1 is SEHNR and CDR2 FQNEAQ (reference sequence). This CDR3 spans 16 amino acids. CDR3 nucleotides: TGTGCCAGCAGCTTAGTTCGGGGGGCCGTCTCCTACGAGCAGTACTTC. It yields the protein CASSLVRGAVSYEQYF.

The chain has TRBV19 and TRBJ1-2; no clear D gene. The CDR3 runs to 15 residues. The V end lost 7 bases, the J end lost 2 bases, and 17 bases lay between the germline ends. Germline CDR1 and CDR2: LNHDA and SQIVND (reference sequence). The CDR3 loop is CASNGGRVRNYGYTF. The CDR3 DNA follows: TGTGCCAGTAATGGAGGTCGTGTCAGAAACTATGGCTACACCTTC.

The chain links TRBV7-9 to TRBJ2-3; 8 bases agree with TRBD1. The CDR3 has 16 amino acids. With 2 bases clipped from V and 0 bases from J, the junction kept 4 bases outside the gene matches. Looked up from germline, CDR1 is SEHNR and CDR2 is FQNEAQ (reference sequence). CDR3 in amino acids: CASSLYGTGSTDTQYF. The CDR3 bases are TGTGCCAGCAGCTTATATGGGACAGGAAGCACAGATACGCAGTATTTT.

This clone showed up just a few times. The chain couples TRBV4-2 to TRBJ2-3; TRBD2 aligns across 12 bases. The germline CDR1 and CDR2 sequences are LGHNA and YNFKEQ. V was clipped by 2 bases and J by 4 bases; unmatched bases: 4. The CDR3 contains 16 residues. The CDR3 loop reads CASSQSLAGGADTQYF. The CDR3 nucleotides read TGTGCCAGCAGCCAATCACTAGCGGGGGGCGCAGATACGCAGTATTTT.

The chain carries TRBV27 and TRBJ2-2; the match to TRBD2 covers 11 bases. J lost 2 bases, V lost 1 base, and 15 bases had no gene match. The CDR3 is 21 residues long. Germline CDR1 is MNHEY and CDR2 is SMNVEV (reference sequence). CDR3 loop: CASSLYWVGSGGGLNTGELFF. CDR3 in DNA: TGTGCCAGCAGTTTATATTGGGTTGGTAGCGGGGGGGGCCTTAACACCGGGGAGCTGTTTTTT.

V usage is TRBV28 and J usage is TRBJ1-2, with D possibly matching TRBD1 (6 bases). The germline V and J ends were trimmed by 2 bases and 11 bases, with 27 bases remaining between them. In germline, CDR1 is MDHEN, CDR2 SYDVKM. The length of the CDR3 is 17 residues. The CDR3: CASSLPAAKRTAKLYTF. The DNA of the CDR3 is TGTGCCAGCAGTTTACCTGCGGCTAAGCGGACAGCCAAGTTATACACCTTC.

The genes are TRBV5-1 and TRBJ2-7; possible D gene TRBD1, 5 bases. Germline CDR1 reads SGHRS; CDR2 reads YFSETQ. V shed 0 bases and J shed 0 bases, with 10 bases lying between them. The CDR3 is 15 residues long. The CDR3 here is CASSLGDTGSYEQYF. CDR3 bases: TGCGCCAGCAGCTTGGGTGACACAGGCTCCTACGAGCAGTACTTC.

This clone was seen once. The genes are TRBV5-4 and TRBJ2-7; perhaps TRBD1 as D (5 bases). The V end was cut by 3 bases, the J end by 5 bases, with 12 bases between. Germline V gives CDR1 SGHNT, CDR2 YYREEE (reference sequence). This CDR3 comprises 13 residues. The CDR3 region has the DNA TGTGCCAGCAGCTCCCCTAGGGGCGACGAGCAGTACTTC. This sequence encodes CASSSPRGDEQYF.

The chain recombines TRBV11-1 with TRBJ2-1; a weak D match, TRBD2 (6 bases). CDR1 and CDR2 from the germline V gene are SGHAT and FQDESV (reference sequence). This CDR3 has 16 amino acids. V was cut by 5 bases and J by 2 bases, with 16 bases left in between. The CDR3 loop reads CASSPGGREAYNEQFF. CDR3 coding DNA: TGTGCCAGCAGCCCCGGGGGTCGGGAAGCCTACAATGAGCAGTTCTTC.

The rearrangement uses TRBV6-5 and TRBJ1-4, with 7 positions matching TRBD1. Germline lookup yields CDR1 MNHEY and CDR2 SVGAGI. The CDR3 is made up of 16 amino acids. With V trimmed by 0 bases and J by 0 bases, 1 base remained unmatched. The CDR3 loop reads CASSYSTGTTNEKLFF. The CDR3 coding sequence is TGTGCCAGCAGTTACTCGACAGGGACAACTAATGAAAAACTGTTTTTT.

The chain employs TRBV11-2 and TRBJ2-5; a weak D match, TRBD1 (8 bases). This CDR3 contains 15 residues. Germline CDR1 is SGHAT and CDR2 is FQNNGV. With 4 bases removed from V and 4 bases from J, the gap between germline ends came to 16 bases. Written as DNA, the CDR3 is TGTGCCAGCAGCTCAACAGGGGGGGGTGGAGAGACCCAGTACTTC. This translates into CASSSTGGGGETQYF.

The V call is TRBV5-1, the J call TRBJ2-2, with 11 bases matching TRBD1. The CDR3 length is 16 residues. Trimming cost V 4 bases and J 6 bases; bases outside gene matches: 8. The germline gives CDR1 SGHRS, CDR2 YFSETQ. CDR3 sequence (DNA): TGCGCCAGCAGCCCAAGCCGGGACAGGGGGGCCGGGGAGCTGTTTTTT. It specifies CASSPSRDRGAGELFF.

This sequence joins TRBV14 and TRBJ2-1; D is uncertain. The CDR3 is 16 residues long. The V gene lost 0 bases and the J gene lost 3 bases, with 12 bases spanning the gap. Germline CDR1 reads SGHDN; CDR2 reads FVKESK. The chain's CDR3 is CASSQEGARIYNEQFF. CDR3 DNA: TGTGCCAGCAGCCAAGAAGGCGCCAGGATCTACAATGAGCAGTTCTTC.

The CDR3 reads CASSYAQGLETQYF. The CDR3 DNA reads TGTGCCAGCAGCTATGCCCAGGGGCTTGAGACCCAGTACTTC. The rearrangement joins TRBV7-9 to TRBJ2-5; the D gene is possibly TRBD1 (6 bases). The CDR3 runs 14 residues. Trimming left V 4 bases short and J 5 bases short, with 14 bases between. The germline V gene has CDR1 SEHNR and CDR2 FQNEAQ (reference sequence). Full variable domain (missing parts from reference TRBV7-9 and TRBJ2-5): DTGVSQNPRHKITKRGQNVTFRCDPISEHNRLYWYRQTLGQGPEFLTYFQNEAQLEKSRLLSDRFSAERPKGSFSTLEIQRTEQGDSAMYLCASSYAQGLETQYFGPGTRLLVL.

The rearrangement uses TRBV5-1 and TRBJ2-2; D unclear. Germline V gene data show CDR1 as SGHRS and CDR2 as YFSETQ. CDR3 length: 16 residues. V lost 6 bases, J lost 0 bases, and 15 bases lay in between. As DNA, the CDR3 is TGCGCCAGCACCCATTTACAGAGTCCGAACACCGGGGAGCTGTTTTTT. Translating gives CASTHLQSPNTGELFF. The variable domain in full, with the rest retrieved from reference TRBV5-1 and TRBJ2-2, is KAGVTQTPRYLIKTRGQQVTLSCSPISGHRSVSWYQQTPGQGLQFLFEYFSETQRNKGNFPGRFSGRQFSNSRSEMNVSTLELGDSALYLCASTHLQSPNTGELFFGEGSRLTVL.

This sequence joins TRBV6-1 and TRBJ2-7, with TRBD2 matching 9 bases. The CDR3 loop spans 12 amino acids. Trimming cost V 6 bases and J 6 bases; bases outside gene matches: 3. The germline V gene has CDR1 MNHNS and CDR2 SASEGT. DNA for the CDR3: TGTGCCAGCAGCGGGACTAGCCCCGAGCAGTACTTC. Amino acids: CASSGTSPEQYF.

This chain joins TRBV10-3 and TRBJ1-3; 7 bases are shared with TRBD1. The CDR3 spans 13 residues. After removal of 6 bases from V and 4 bases from J, the junction contained 3 bases not matched to a gene. The germline V gene encodes CDR1 ENHRY and CDR2 SYGVKD. The CDR3 sequence is CAISEQGGNTIYF. Here the CDR3 DNA reads TGTGCCATCAGCGAACAGGGGGGAAACACCATATATTTT.

This chain connects TRBV11-2 to TRBJ1-5, with a weak D call TRBD1 (5 bases). The CDR3 has 15 residues. V lost 3 bases and J lost 6, with 15 bases in between. Germline CDR1 and CDR2: SGHAT and FQNNGV. As DNA, the CDR3 is TGTGCCAGCAGCTTTGGGGGGGATCTTGGTCAGCCCCAGCATTTT. This translates into CASSFGGDLGQPQHF.

CDR3 nucleotides: TGTGCCAGCAGTTACTCGACCTGGACAAGCCCCGAGCAGTACTTC. Translated, it gives CASSYSTWTSPEQYF. The chain has TRBV6-6 and TRBJ2-7; D may be TRBD1 (5 bases). Germline V gene sequence: CDR1 MNHNY, CDR2 SVGAGI (reference sequence). V was clipped by 0 bases and J by 6 bases, with 15 bases between them. The CDR3 spans 15 residues.